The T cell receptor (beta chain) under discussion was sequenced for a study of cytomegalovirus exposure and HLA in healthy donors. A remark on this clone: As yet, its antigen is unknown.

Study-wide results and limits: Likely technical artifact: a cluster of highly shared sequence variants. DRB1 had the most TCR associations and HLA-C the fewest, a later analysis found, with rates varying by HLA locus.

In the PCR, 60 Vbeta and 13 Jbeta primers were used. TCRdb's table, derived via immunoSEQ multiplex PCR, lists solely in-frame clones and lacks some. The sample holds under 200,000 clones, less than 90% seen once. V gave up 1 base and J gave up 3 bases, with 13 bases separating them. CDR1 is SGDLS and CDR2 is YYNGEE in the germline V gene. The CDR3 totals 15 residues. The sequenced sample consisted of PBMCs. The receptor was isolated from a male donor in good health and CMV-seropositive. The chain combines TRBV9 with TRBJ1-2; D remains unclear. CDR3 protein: CASSVLRVTDYGYTF. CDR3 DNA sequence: TGTGCCAGCAGCGTATTGCGGGTTACGGACTATGGCTACACCTTC.